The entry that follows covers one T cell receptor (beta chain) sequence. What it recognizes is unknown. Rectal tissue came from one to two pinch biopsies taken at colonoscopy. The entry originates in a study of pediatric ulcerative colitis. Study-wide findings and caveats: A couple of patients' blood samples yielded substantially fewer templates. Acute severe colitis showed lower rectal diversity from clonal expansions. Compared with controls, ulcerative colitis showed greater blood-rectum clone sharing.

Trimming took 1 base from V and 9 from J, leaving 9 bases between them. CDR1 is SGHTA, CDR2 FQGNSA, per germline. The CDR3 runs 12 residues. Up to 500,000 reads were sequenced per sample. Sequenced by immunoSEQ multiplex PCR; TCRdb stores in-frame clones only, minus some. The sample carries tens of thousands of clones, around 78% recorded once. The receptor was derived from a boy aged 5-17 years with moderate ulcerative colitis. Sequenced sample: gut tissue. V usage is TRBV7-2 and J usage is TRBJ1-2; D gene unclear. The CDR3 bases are TGTGCCAGCAGCTTAGGACCAAGGAGCTACACCTTC. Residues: CASSLGPRSYTF.